The present T cell receptor beta chain was sequenced within a study of CD4+ T cells in melanoma. Findings and caveats of the study: Diverse differentiation states were reported for melanoma neoantigen-specific CD4+ T cells. A reported correlation linked neoantigen-specific CD4+ T cells to CD8+, macrophage and B cell function.

V was pared by 5 bases and J by 1 base, with 5 bases of the junction left unmatched. This CDR3 is built from 15 residues. Germline loops: CDR1 SEHNR, CDR2 FQNEAQ (reference sequence). This clone was seen ten or more times. Its antigen remains unidentified. Assay: immunoSEQ multiplex PCR; the TCRdb copy retains only in-frame clones and omits some. The sample shows roughly 52,000 clones, approximately 70% of them seen only once. This chain uses TRBV7-9 with TRBJ1-2, with TRBD1 identical over 9 bases. The source of this sequence is a human donor with melanoma. Sequenced material: tumor tissue. In DNA, the CDR3 is TGTGCCAGCAGCCGGCGGACAGGGGTTAACTATGGCTACACCTTC. The encoded protein is CASSRRTGVNYGYTF. The complete variable domain, with remaining parts taken from reference TRBV7-9 and TRBJ1-2, reads DTGVSQNPRHKITKRGQNVTFRCDPISEHNRLYWYRQTLGQGPEFLTYFQNEAQLEKSRLLSDRFSAERPKGSFSTLEIQRTEQGDSAMYLCASSRRTGVNYGYTFGSGTRLTVV.